The present entry profiles one T cell receptor beta chain with its context. The data stem from a study of STAT5B mutations in CD4+ large granular lymphocyte leukemia. Repertoires were generated with immunoSEQ multiplex PCR, while TCRdb's copy carries only in-frame clones and drops some. The sample contains under 35,000 clones, around four fifths of which appear only once. In germline, CDR1 is SGHKS, CDR2 YYEKEE (reference sequence). V lost 0 bases, J lost 3 bases, and 3 bases stayed unmatched. The CDR3 consists of 16 residues. The receptor was derived from a human donor in good health. Sample: CD4+ T cells from blood buffy coats. The chain is built from TRBV5-5 and TRBJ2-5; the match to TRBD1 covers 12 bases. The CDR3 bases are TGTGCCAGCAGCTTGGCTGGGACAGGGGGCAAAGAGACCCAGTACTTC. Translation gives CASSLAGTGGKETQYF.